The 28 T cell receptor beta chains given below trace back to one sample, sequenced in a study of shared clonotypes between healthy human individuals. The method was immunoSEQ multiplex PCR; TCRdb's version includes in-frame clones alone and lacks a portion of them. This table holds some 1,400,000 clones, approximately 96% found once. The sequenced material came from naive CD4+ T cells sorted from blood. The subset: CD45RA+ positively selected. All receptors derive from a man aged 25-45 years in good health.

The J gene is TRBJ2-7, the V gene TRBV7-9; the D call may be TRBD1 or TRBD2 (5 bases each). Germline V gene sequence: CDR1 SEHNR, CDR2 FQNEAQ (reference sequence). V lost 8 bases and J lost 1, with 9 bases in between. This CDR3 region has 12 residues. As DNA, the CDR3 is TGTGCCAGCTCGGGACCGTCCTACGAGCAGTACTTC. Translation: CASSGPSYEQYF.

The chain joins TRBV6-6 to TRBJ1-5, with D perhaps matching TRBD1 (6 bases). Per the germline V gene, CDR1 is MNHNY and CDR2 is SVGAGI (reference sequence). V lost 7 bases and J lost 9, with 16 bases in between. This CDR3 is built from 13 residues. The DNA of the CDR3 is TGTGCCAGCAAGAATGGGGGCCCTGGGCCCCAGCATTTT. This translates into CASKNGGPGPQHF.

The rearrangement links TRBV5-4 to TRBJ2-7; a weak D match, TRBD2 (6 bases). Germline assignment: CDR1 SGHNT and CDR2 YYREEE (reference sequence). Between the trimmed V and J ends, which lost 5 bases and 2 bases, there was a span of 14 bases. The CDR3 extends over 14 amino acids. CDR3 bases: TGTGCCAGCAGTCGTGCGGGGCAAACCTACGAGCAGTACTTC. It yields the protein CASSRAGQTYEQYF.

The sample holds one count of this clone. This chain connects TRBV19 to TRBJ2-7, with 11 bases aligning to TRBD2. Losses at the gene ends were 4 bases for V and 3 bases for J; bases not matched to a gene: 17. Germline-derived CDR1 and CDR2 are LNHDA and SQIVND (reference sequence). The CDR3 extends over 19 amino acids. The DNA of the CDR3 is TGTGCCAGTAGTAGAACCGGGACTAGCGGCTCCTTCTACTACTACGAGCAGTACTTC. Amino acid sequence: CASSRTGTSGSFYYYEQYF.

V gene TRBV6-5 combines with J gene TRBJ2-5, with TRBD2 identical over 7 bases. V shed 6 bases and J 7 bases; nucleotides not matched to a gene: 14. Germline V CDR1 and CDR2: MNHEY, SVGAGI. This CDR3 region has 15 residues. The CDR3 protein is CASSAVAGLKRTQYF. CDR3 sequence (DNA): TGTGCCAGCAGCGCGGTAGCGGGCCTTAAGAGGACCCAGTACTTC.

The chain carries TRBV11-1 and TRBJ2-2; D is uncertain. CDR3 length: 13 residues. Germline V CDR1 and CDR2: SGHAT, FQDESV (reference sequence). Trimming took 1 base from V and 7 from J, leaving 7 bases between them. The CDR3 DNA sequence: TGTGCCAGCAGCTTAGGTCTCATCGGGGAGCTGTTTTTT. Its protein product is CASSLGLIGELFF.

The chain carries TRBV28 and TRBJ1-2, with no clear D. With 8 bases removed from V and 2 bases from J, the gap between germline ends came to 12 bases. The germline V gene encodes CDR1 MDHEN and CDR2 SYDVKM. The CDR3 is 13 residues long. The CDR3 DNA is TGTGCCAGCGGCCTCCAGGCCAACTATGGCTACACCTTC. This sequence encodes CASGLQANYGYTF.

The chain recombines TRBV28 with TRBJ2-3; D call uncertain. V was trimmed by 2 bases and J by 3 bases, leaving 6 bases between them. Germline-derived CDR1 and CDR2 are MDHEN and SYDVKM. The CDR3 runs to 13 residues. The CDR3 nucleotides are TGTGCCAGCAGTTTACGTAAAACAGATACGCAGTATTTT. Amino acid sequence: CASSLRKTDTQYF.

The count of this clone is one. V and J are TRBV10-3 and TRBJ2-5; 10 bases are a match to TRBD1. Per germline, CDR1 ENHRY and CDR2 SYGVKD. Trimming at V came to 8 bases and at J to 2 bases, leaving 8 bases not matched to a gene. There are 15 residues in the CDR3. The CDR3 loop reads CAIRGQGRGQETQYF. DNA of the CDR3: TGTGCCATCCGGGGACAGGGGAGGGGGCAAGAGACCCAGTACTTC.

The genes are TRBV7-2 and TRBJ2-7; 9 bases align to TRBD2. The CDR3 is 14 residues long. V lost 1 base, J lost 6 bases, and 4 bases stayed unmatched. Germline V gene lookup returns CDR1 SGHTA and CDR2 FQGNSA. CDR3 coding DNA: TGTGCCAGCAGCTTAGACCTAGCGGGATTCGAGCAGTACTTC. The encoded protein is CASSLDLAGFEQYF. Full variable domain (remainder filled in from reference TRBV7-2 and TRBJ2-7): GAGVSQSPSNKVTEKGKDVELRCDPISGHTALYWYRQSLGQGLEFLIYFQGNSAPDKSGLPSDRFSAERTGGSVSTLTIQRTQQEDSAVYLCASSLDLAGFEQYFGPGTRLTVT.

The rearrangement links TRBV6-5 to TRBJ2-5; 9 bases match TRBD1. This CDR3 contains 14 residues. Germline loops: CDR1 MNHEY, CDR2 SVGAGI. Trimming at V came to 5 bases and at J to 9 bases, leaving 10 bases not matched to a gene. CDR3 region: CASSLLTGGGAQYF. Written as DNA, the CDR3 is TGTGCCAGCAGTCTCCTGACAGGGGGAGGGGCCCAGTACTTC.

The chain uses TRBV5-4 and TRBJ1-2; D gene unclear. The CDR3 has 15 amino acids. V lost 4 bases and J lost 3, with 16 bases in between. The germline V gene has CDR1 SGHNT and CDR2 YYREEE (reference sequence). The CDR3 coding sequence is TGTGCCAGCAGCGCGGGCCAGGCCTTGGACTATGGCTACACCTTC. The encoded protein is CASSAGQALDYGYTF. The full variable domain, with the rest looked up from reference TRBV5-4 and TRBJ1-2, is ETGVTQSPTHLIKTRGQQVTLRCSSQSGHNTVSWYQQALGQGPQFIFQYYREEENGRGNFPPRFSGLQFPNYSSELNVNALELDDSALYLCASSAGQALDYGYTFGSGTRLTVV.

V usage is TRBV28 and J usage is TRBJ1-5; 7 bases agree with TRBD1. J was trimmed by 6 bases and V by 7 bases; bases with no gene match: 12. Germline-derived CDR1 and CDR2 are MDHEN and SYDVKM. CDR3 length: 15 amino acids. CDR3 in amino acids: CASTSAGGLGQPQHF. The CDR3 bases are TGTGCCAGCACTTCGGCAGGGGGTTTGGGTCAGCCCCAGCATTTT.

This chain connects TRBV6-1 to TRBJ1-2; D gene ambiguous. Looked up from germline, CDR1 is MNHNS and CDR2 is SASEGT. V shed 5 bases and J shed 3 bases, with 16 bases lying between them. The length of the CDR3 is 15 residues. CDR3: CASSRIYPDDYGYTF. CDR3 sequence (DNA): TGTGCCAGCAGTCGCATTTACCCAGATGACTATGGCTACACCTTC.

The rearrangement uses TRBV5-1 and TRBJ1-3; the D gene is possibly TRBD1 (5 bases). Trimming took 7 bases from V and 3 from J, leaving 14 bases between them. This CDR3 has 14 residues. Looked up from germline, CDR1 is SGHRS and CDR2 is YFSETQ. CDR3 residues: CASRTGTFGNTIYF. Here the CDR3 DNA reads TGCGCCAGCCGGACCGGGACTTTTGGAAACACCATATATTTT. Filled out from reference TRBV5-1 and TRBJ1-3, the complete variable domain reads KAGVTQTPRYLIKTRGQQVTLSCSPISGHRSVSWYQQTPGQGLQFLFEYFSETQRNKGNFPGRFSGRQFSNSRSEMNVSTLELGDSALYLCASRTGTFGNTIYFGEGSWLTVV.

The gene calls are TRBV11-1 and TRBJ2-7, with 8 nucleotides matching TRBD2. Looked up from germline, CDR1 is SGHAT and CDR2 is FQDESV (reference sequence). The V and J ends lost 6 bases and 0 bases, in that order; junction bases with no gene match: 7. This CDR3 is built from 15 residues. CDR3 DNA: TGTGCCAGCAGGGATGGGACTAGAAGCTCCTACGAGCAGTACTTC. This codes for CASRDGTRSSYEQYF.

This sequence joins TRBV19 and TRBJ2-1; TRBD2 matches at 12 bases. Trimming took 3 bases from V and 7 from J; bases not matched to a gene: 7. This CDR3 is 16 amino acids long. Germline-derived CDR1 and CDR2 are LNHDA and SQIVND (reference sequence). The CDR3 sequence: CASSIPSGRAGNEQFF. The DNA for the CDR3 is TGTGCCAGTAGTATTCCTAGCGGGAGGGCTGGAAATGAGCAGTTCTTC.

A single count supports this clone. This sample includes further DNA sequences coding for the same CDR3. The J gene is TRBJ2-7, the V gene TRBV7-2; D is uncertain. The CDR3 runs to 13 residues. Trimming removed 1 base from V and 3 bases from J, with 7 bases in between. The germline gives CDR1 SGHTA, CDR2 FQGNSA. This chain's CDR3 is CASSLVSSYEQYF. In nucleotides, the CDR3 is TGTGCCAGCAGCTTAGTGTCCAGCTACGAGCAGTACTTC.

About this clone itself: The sample carries other DNA sequences with the same CDR3. The chain is built from TRBV20-1 and TRBJ2-5, with D unresolved. Germline V gene sequence: CDR1 DFQATT, CDR2 SNEGSKA (reference sequence). Trimming took off 2 bases at V and 2 bases at J, with 3 bases between the two ends. This CDR3 has 11 amino acids. The CDR3 loop is CSARLQETQYF. The CDR3 DNA reads TGCAGTGCTAGATTACAAGAGACCCAGTACTTC.

The sample holds one count of this clone. The sample carries other DNA sequences with the same CDR3. The chain recombines TRBV7-2 with TRBJ2-5; no definite D call. This CDR3 spans 13 amino acids. With 1 base removed from V and 3 bases from J, the gap between germline ends came to 6 bases. In germline, CDR1 is SGHTA, CDR2 FQGNSA. CDR3 in DNA: TGTGCCAGCAGCTTAGTTAGGAAAGAGACCCAGTACTTC. Its protein product is CASSLVRKETQYF.

The chain couples TRBV5-1 to TRBJ2-1; 8 bases align to TRBD1. V shed 4 bases, J shed 7 bases, and the junction held 7 bases outside the gene matches. The CDR3 extends over 14 amino acids. Germline values: CDR1 SGHRS, CDR2 YFSETQ. CDR3 sequence reads: CASSDPTGANEQFF. CDR3 DNA sequence: TGCGCCAGCAGCGACCCGACAGGGGCGAATGAGCAGTTCTTC. Using reference TRBV5-1 and TRBJ2-1 for the parts outside the CDR3, the full variable domain is KAGVTQTPRYLIKTRGQQVTLSCSPISGHRSVSWYQQTPGQGLQFLFEYFSETQRNKGNFPGRFSGRQFSNSRSEMNVSTLELGDSALYLCASSDPTGANEQFFGPGTRLTVL.

V and J are TRBV5-1 and TRBJ2-4; 10 bases are shared with TRBD1. The CDR3 has 15 amino acids. Losses at the gene ends were 4 bases for V and 5 bases for J; bases not matched to a gene: 6. Germline loops: CDR1 SGHRS, CDR2 YFSETQ. As DNA, the CDR3 is TGCGCCAGCAGCGACCCGACAGGGGGCGAAAACATTCAGTACTTC. Translating gives CASSDPTGGENIQYF.

The rearrangement links TRBV5-5 to TRBJ2-7, with D perhaps TRBD1 (5 bases). The germline gives CDR1 SGHKS, CDR2 YYEKEE (reference sequence). The CDR3 covers 14 residues. V lost 7 bases to trimming and J lost 5 bases, with 19 bases between them. Here the CDR3 reads CASSKAGFADEQYF. DNA for the CDR3: TGTGCCAGCTCCAAGGCAGGGTTCGCCGACGAGCAGTACTTC. The variable domain in full, completed from reference TRBV5-5 and TRBJ2-7, reads DAGVTQSPTHLIKTRGQQVTLRCSPISGHKSVSWYQQVLGQGPQFIFQYYEKEERGRGNFPDRFSARQFPNYSSELNVNALLLGDSALYLCASSKAGFADEQYFGPGTRLTVT.

This sequence joins TRBV28 and TRBJ2-7; 12 bases align to TRBD1. The CDR3 extends over 16 amino acids. Germline V gene lookup returns CDR1 MDHEN and CDR2 SYDVKM. Trimming removed 5 bases from V and 9 bases from J; junction bases left unmatched: 14. Written as DNA, the CDR3 is TGTGCCAGCAGTACCCATCCGGGACAGGGGGCCTCGGGGCAGTACTTC. It encodes CASSTHPGQGASGQYF.

This clone has a single count. The chain has TRBV5-1 and TRBJ1-4; D gene unclear. V was pared by 0 bases and J by 7 bases, with 10 bases between. CDR1 SGHRS and CDR2 YFSETQ come from the germline V gene. The CDR3 extends over 14 amino acids. The CDR3 region is CASSLAQPREKLFF. The DNA for the CDR3 is TGCGCCAGCAGCTTGGCCCAGCCACGTGAAAAACTGTTTTTT.

The chain joins TRBV2 to TRBJ1-2; D unclear. Germline values: CDR1 SNHLY, CDR2 FYNNEI. V lost 2 bases and J lost 8, with 15 bases in between. The CDR3 is 14 residues long. The CDR3, as DNA: TGTGCCAGCAGTGAACGACGGGCCCACCACGGCTACACCTTC. It codes for CASSERRAHHGYTF. The entire variable domain, with the rest obtained from reference TRBV2 and TRBJ1-2, is as follows: EPEVTQTPSHQVTQMGQEVILRCVPISNHLYFYWYRQILGQKVEFLVSFYNNEISEKSEIFDDQFSVERPDGSNFTLKIRSTKLEDSAMYFCASSERRAHHGYTFGSGTRLTVV.

The chain couples TRBV9 to TRBJ2-1, with a tentative D call TRBD1 (6 bases). Trimming pared 3 bases from V and 5 bases from J, leaving 15 bases between. The CDR3 totals 15 residues. From germline, CDR1 is SGDLS and CDR2 YYNGEE. The CDR3: CASSAKGVRDNEQFF. In DNA, the CDR3 is TGTGCCAGCAGCGCAAAGGGGGTTAGGGACAATGAGCAGTTCTTC.

The J gene is TRBJ1-2, the V gene TRBV6-6; possible D gene TRBD1, 5 bases. Per germline, CDR1 MNHNY and CDR2 SVGAGI (reference sequence). V lost 6 bases and J 0 bases, leaving 17 bases between the germline ends. The CDR3 runs 16 residues. The CDR3 sequence is CASRRDDRVSNYGYTF. CDR3 bases: TGTGCCAGCAGGCGAGACGACAGAGTTTCTAACTATGGCTACACCTTC.